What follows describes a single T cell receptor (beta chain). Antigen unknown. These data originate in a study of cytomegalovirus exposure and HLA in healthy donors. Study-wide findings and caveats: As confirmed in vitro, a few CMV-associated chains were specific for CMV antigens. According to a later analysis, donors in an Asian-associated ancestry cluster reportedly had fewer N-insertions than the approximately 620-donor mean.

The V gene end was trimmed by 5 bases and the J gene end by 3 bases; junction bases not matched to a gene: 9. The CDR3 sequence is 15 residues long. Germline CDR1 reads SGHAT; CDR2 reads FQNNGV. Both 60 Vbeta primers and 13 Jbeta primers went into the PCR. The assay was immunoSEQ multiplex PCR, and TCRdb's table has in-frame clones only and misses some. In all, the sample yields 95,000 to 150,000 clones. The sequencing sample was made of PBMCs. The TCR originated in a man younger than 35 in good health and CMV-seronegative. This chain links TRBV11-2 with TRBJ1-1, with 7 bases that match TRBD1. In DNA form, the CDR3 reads TGTGCCAGCAGCCCCGGGACAGTGATGGACACTGAAGCTTTCTTT. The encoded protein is CASSPGTVMDTEAFF.